Listed here are 6 T cell receptor beta chains from one sample, sequenced in a study of blood T cells in healthy people across ages. A second about 7 to 12 cycle PCR used barcoded and J-beta primers. TCRdb reprocessed the 5' RACE reads via MiXCR and lists one record per CDR3 protein. The sample has some 700,000 distinct CDR3 sequences; 20% to 25% are singletons. The sample taken for sequencing was blood. The receptors originated from a man in his 70s in good health.

In its sample, this clonotype was seen a few times. The chain combines TRBV5-1 with TRBJ2-7; TRBD1 might be the D (5 bases). Per germline, CDR1 SGHRS and CDR2 YFSETQ. There are 15 residues in the CDR3. V lost 4 bases and J lost 0, with 14 bases in between. CDR3 loop: CASSLRQTTSYEQYF. The CDR3 DNA follows: TGCGCCAGCAGCCTGAGACAGACCACCTCCTACGAGCAGTACTTC.

This chain links TRBV12-3 or TRBV12-4 with TRBJ1-1; no reliable D call. The CDR3 has 14 amino acids. Trimming took 3 bases from V and 4 from J, leaving 12 bases between them. In nucleotides, the CDR3 is TGTGCCAGCAGTTTGACCGGGCCCGGCACTGAAGCTTTCTTT. Amino acids: CASSLTGPGTEAFF.

At least ten counts were recorded for this clonotype. V and J are TRBV5-1 and TRBJ2-5; 8 bases fit TRBD2. The V segment lost 3 bases and the J segment 2 bases; nucleotides outside the gene matches: 6. The CDR3 covers 15 residues. CDR1 SGHRS and CDR2 YFSETQ come from the germline V gene. CDR3 coding DNA: TGCGCCAGCAGCTCCCAAACTAGCGGACAAGAGACCCAGTACTTC. Residues: CASSSQTSGQETQYF.

The CDR3 region has the DNA TGTGCCAGCAGCTTAGGGGGGGGTGGTTTCATGGGGACTGAAGCTTTCTTT. This codes for CASSLGGGGFMGTEAFF. The rearrangement uses TRBV7-2 and TRBJ1-1; D is perhaps TRBD1 (5 bases). V was clipped by 1 base and J by 5 bases, with 20 bases between them. The germline CDR1 and CDR2 sequences are SGHTA and FQGNSA. The CDR3 runs to 17 residues.

The chain is built from TRBV29-1 and TRBJ2-5; D gene unclear. The CDR3 has 12 amino acids. V gave up 4 bases and J gave up 5 bases, with 11 bases separating them. CDR1 and CDR2 (germline): SQVTM, ANQGSEA. CDR3: CSVGSDSETQYF. CDR3 coding DNA: TGCAGCGTTGGTTCCGATTCGGAGACCCAGTACTTC.

This clonotype was recorded many times. The rearrangement links TRBV11-2 to TRBJ1-2; TRBD1 is a possible D gene (6 bases). Germline loops: CDR1 SGHAT, CDR2 FQNNGV. Trimming removed 6 bases from V and 5 bases from J, with 13 bases in between. The CDR3 contains 13 residues. In DNA, the CDR3 is TGTGCCAGCAGACCGACAGGATTTTATGGCTACACCTTC. Encoded protein: CASRPTGFYGYTF.